A selection of T cell receptor beta chains follows, all from one sample in a study of blood T cell repertoires in COVID-19. Using immunoSEQ multiplex PCR, the repertoire was profiled, and TCRdb retains in-frame clones only, with some absent. The table shows about 200,000 clones, with around three quarters occurring only once. Input material: peripheral blood. The receptor set was obtained from a woman in her sixties or seventies with acute or convalescent COVID-19. Both conserved end residues are part of each CDR3. The D gene is left open where the match is weak. Some rows mark clone size as missing; the rest say once, few, many or name a class of expanded clone.

cdr3_nt cdr3_aa clone_size j_call d_call v_call
TGTGCCAGCTCACCAGTGTCTAGCGGGAGGGCCGGAGAGACCCAGTACTTC CASSPVSSGRAGETQYF NA TRBJ2-5 TRBD2 TRBV18
TGTGCCAGCAGTTCATACCCGGGACTAGCGGTCTACAATGAGCAGTTCTTC CASSSYPGLAVYNEQFF NA TRBJ2-1 TRBD2 TRBV27
TGCGCCAGCAGCTTGGCTAGCGGGGGTACCTACGAGCAGTACTTC CASSLASGGTYEQYF NA TRBJ2-7 TRBD2 TRBV5-1
TGTGCCAGCAGCCAAGCTGCGGGAGGAGGGGAGACCCAGTACTTC CASSQAAGGGETQYF NA TRBJ2-5 TRBD2 TRBV3-1/TRBV3-2
TGTGCCAGCAGTAGCCAGGGTTTTGTGGTGATCAATGAGCAGTTCTTC CASSSQGFVVINEQFF few TRBJ2-1 NA TRBV28
TGTGCCAGCAGCTTGCAGACAGGGGAGGGTCAGCCCCAGCATTTT CASSLQTGEGQPQHF NA TRBJ1-5 TRBD1 TRBV7-2
TGTGCCAGCAGGCGGGACAGGGGGAACCGGGAGACCCAGTACTTC CASRRDRGNRETQYF few TRBJ2-5 TRBD1 TRBV2
TGTGCCAGCAGTTATAGGAGGTGGGAAAAACTGTTTTTT CASSYRRWEKLFF NA TRBJ1-4 NA TRBV6-5
TGTGCCAGCGACGCGCAGGGGGCCTTAAATGAGCAGTTCTTC CASDAQGALNEQFF few TRBJ2-1 TRBD1 TRBV28
TGTGCCAGCACCAAGGGGGACAGTAGCACAGATACGCAGTATTTT CASTKGDSSTDTQYF NA TRBJ2-3 TRBD1 TRBV28
TGTGCCAGCAGCTTCCTAACCGGACTAGCGGACTCTGGAGATACGCAGTATTTT CASSFLTGLADSGDTQYF NA TRBJ2-3 TRBD2 TRBV11-2
TGTGCCAGCAGAAAGTTCACCGGGACTAGCGCAGTGGAGACCCAGTACTTC CASRKFTGTSAVETQYF NA TRBJ2-5 TRBD2 TRBV7-2
TGTGCCAGCAGCCAAGGCGGCGGCTACACCTTC CASSQGGGYTF NA TRBJ1-2 NA TRBV3-1/TRBV3-2
TGTGCCAGCAGTGAGCGGCAGGGGCTCACAGATACGCAGTATTTT CASSERQGLTDTQYF NA TRBJ2-3 NA TRBV6-1
TGTGCCAGCAGCTTGGCTAGCGGGACATACAATGAGCAGTTCTTC CASSLASGTYNEQFF NA TRBJ2-1 TRBD2 TRBV5-4
TGCAGCGTTGCGACTGAAATCTATGGCTACACCTTC CSVATEIYGYTF few TRBJ1-2 NA TRBV29-1
TGTGCCAGCCTAGGGGTCGACAGGGGAATGGGTGGCTACACCTTC CASLGVDRGMGGYTF NA TRBJ1-2 TRBD1 TRBV6-6
TGTGCCAGCAGCCCCTTTGGTAGCGGGAGGGTCGGTGAGCAGTTCTTC CASSPFGSGRVGEQFF NA TRBJ2-1 TRBD2 TRBV3-1/TRBV3-2
TGTGCCAGCAGCCTTAGACAGGGGATGTCCCAGTACTTC CASSLRQGMSQYF NA TRBJ2-5 TRBD1 TRBV11-3
TGCGCCAGCAGCTTTGCCCCGACAGGCAGGGGTTTGAACACTGAAGCTTTCTTT CASSFAPTGRGLNTEAFF NA TRBJ1-1 NA TRBV5-1
TGTGCCAGTAGTAGTGTTAGCGGTCTCTACGAGCAGTACTTC CASSSVSGLYEQYF NA TRBJ2-7 NA TRBV19
TGTGCCAGCAGCCAAGGGACAGGGACGGGTGACATTCAGTACTTC CASSQGTGTGDIQYF NA TRBJ2-4 TRBD1 TRBV3-1/TRBV3-2
TGTGCCAGCACCTTCGGGACTAGCGGCTACAATGAGCAGTTCTTC CASTFGTSGYNEQFF once TRBJ2-1 TRBD2 TRBV27
TGTGCCAGCAGCACGACCGGGACAGACTCCTATGGCTACACCTTC CASSTTGTDSYGYTF NA TRBJ1-2 TRBD1 TRBV7-2
TGTGCCAGCTCAAAGCTCCAGGGGGCGTCCTACGAGCAGTACTTC CASSKLQGASYEQYF NA TRBJ2-7 TRBD1 TRBV18
TGCGCCAGCAGCCCGGGACTTTTCTACGAGCAGTACTTC CASSPGLFYEQYF NA TRBJ2-7 NA TRBV4-1
TGTGCCAGCAGCCAAGGGAGGGGCGGTGGCACAGATACGCAGTATTTT CASSQGRGGGTDTQYF few TRBJ2-3 NA TRBV4-2
TGTGCCAGCAGCTTTGAGGCTTCTTACGAGCAGTACTTC CASSFEASYEQYF NA TRBJ2-7 NA TRBV7-9
TGTGCCAGCAGTCCCCCAGGAAATGAGCAGTTCTTC CASSPPGNEQFF NA TRBJ2-1 NA TRBV27
TGCGCCAGCAGCAGGACAGGGGGCGCGGGAGATACGCAGTATTTT CASSRTGGAGDTQYF NA TRBJ2-3 TRBD1 TRBV5-1
TGTGCCAGCCGTACGGTACAACCGGGACAGGGGAACACTGAAGCTTTCTTT CASRTVQPGQGNTEAFF NA TRBJ1-1 TRBD1 TRBV2
TGTGCCAGCAGCGTAAGGGGCGGGGAGGATGAAAAACTGTTTTTT CASSVRGGEDEKLFF NA TRBJ1-4 NA TRBV9
TGTGCCAGCAGCCCGGCGGGGATGACAGATACGCAGTATTTT CASSPAGMTDTQYF once TRBJ2-3 NA TRBV7-2
TGTGCCAGCAGCCCTGAGGTGCTGAGGACTGAAGCTTTCTTT CASSPEVLRTEAFF NA TRBJ1-1 NA TRBV5-4
TGTGCCACCAGTGATCCGCAAGGGGGAGTCAATGAGCAGTTCTTC CATSDPQGGVNEQFF NA TRBJ2-1 NA TRBV24-1
TGTGCCAGCAGCTCCCCTAGGGAGCAGTTCTTC CASSSPREQFF once TRBJ2-1 NA TRBV13
TGTGCCACCGACAGGGGAACTGAAGCTTTCTTT CATDRGTEAFF once TRBJ1-1 TRBD1 TRBV19
TGCGCCAGCAACGACCCTGGACAGACCTACGAGCAGTACTTC CASNDPGQTYEQYF NA TRBJ2-7 NA TRBV5-1
TGTGCCAGCAGTCTAAATAGGGACAGATCCTACACCTTC CASSLNRDRSYTF NA TRBJ1-2 TRBD1 TRBV12-3/TRBV12-4
TGTGCCAGCAGCCGACCTAAAGACAGGGAAGACACTGAAGCTTTCTTT CASSRPKDREDTEAFF once TRBJ1-1 TRBD1 TRBV11-2
TGCGCCAGCAGCATCGACAGATCGGGCCAGGGGCTGTTTTTT CASSIDRSGQGLFF NA TRBJ1-4 NA TRBV5-1
TGTGCCATCCGAGCGGGGTCCTACAATGAGCAGTTCTTC CAIRAGSYNEQFF NA TRBJ2-1 TRBD2 TRBV10-3
TGTGCCAGCAGCCAAGAAGGCGGGGGCGAGCAGTACTTC CASSQEGGGEQYF NA TRBJ2-7 TRBD2 TRBV3-1/TRBV3-2
TGCAGCGTTGGCACAGGGAGCCACGAGCAGTACTTC CSVGTGSHEQYF NA TRBJ2-7 NA TRBV29-1
TGTGCCAGCAGCTTCAACCGGGAGGGATACGAGCAGTACTTC CASSFNREGYEQYF NA TRBJ2-7 TRBD2 TRBV7-6